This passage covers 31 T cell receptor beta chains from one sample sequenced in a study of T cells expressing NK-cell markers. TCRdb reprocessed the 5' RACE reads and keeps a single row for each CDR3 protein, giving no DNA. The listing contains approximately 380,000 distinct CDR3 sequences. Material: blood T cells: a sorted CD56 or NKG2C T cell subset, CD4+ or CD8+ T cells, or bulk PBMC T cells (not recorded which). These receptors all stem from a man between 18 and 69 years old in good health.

The CDR3 loop reads CASSYNRGGGGTLAKNIQYF. V is TRBV5-4 and J is TRBJ2-4; checking the TCRdb D call of TRBD1 is not possible without DNA. CDR1 is SGHNT and CDR2 is YYREEE in the germline V gene (reference sequence). This CDR3 is 20 amino acids long. Combining the CDR3 with reference TRBV5-4 and TRBJ2-4 gives the whole variable domain ETGVTQSPTHLIKTRGQQVTLRCSSQSGHNTVSWYQQALGQGPQFIFQYYREEENGRGNFPPRFSGLQFPNYSSELNVNALELDDSALYLCASSYNRGGGGTLAKNIQYFGAGTRLSVL.

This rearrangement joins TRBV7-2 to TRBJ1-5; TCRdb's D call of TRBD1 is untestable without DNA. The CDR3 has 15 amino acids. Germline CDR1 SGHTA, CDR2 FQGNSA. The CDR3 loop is CASSRQGDANQPQHF.

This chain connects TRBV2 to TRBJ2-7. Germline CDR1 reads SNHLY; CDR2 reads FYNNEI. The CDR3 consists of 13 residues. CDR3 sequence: CASSNRPTYEQYF. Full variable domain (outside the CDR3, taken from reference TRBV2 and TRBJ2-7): EPEVTQTPSHQVTQMGQEVILRCVPISNHLYFYWYRQILGQKVEFLVSFYNNEISEKSEIFDDQFSVERPDGSNFTLKIRSTKLEDSAMYFCASSNRPTYEQYFGPGTRLTVT.

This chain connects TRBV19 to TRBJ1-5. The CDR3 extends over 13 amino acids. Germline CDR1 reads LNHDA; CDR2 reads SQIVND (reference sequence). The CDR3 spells CASSITYNQPQHF.

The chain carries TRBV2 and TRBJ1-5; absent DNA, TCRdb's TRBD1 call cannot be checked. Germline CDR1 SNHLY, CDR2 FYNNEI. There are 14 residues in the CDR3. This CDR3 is CASSEAGGGQPQHF.

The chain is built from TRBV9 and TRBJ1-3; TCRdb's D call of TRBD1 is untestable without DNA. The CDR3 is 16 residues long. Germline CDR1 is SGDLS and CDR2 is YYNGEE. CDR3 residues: CASSPGQGAAGNTIYF.

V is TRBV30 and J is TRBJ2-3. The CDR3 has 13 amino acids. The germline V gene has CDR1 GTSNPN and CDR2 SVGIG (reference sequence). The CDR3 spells CAWRLSGRHTQYF.

This chain's CDR3 is CASKQVTARQFF. The gene calls are TRBV28 and TRBJ2-1; lacking DNA, the TRBD1 call made by TCRdb goes unchecked. The CDR3 consists of 12 residues. Germline V gives CDR1 MDHEN, CDR2 SYDVKM.

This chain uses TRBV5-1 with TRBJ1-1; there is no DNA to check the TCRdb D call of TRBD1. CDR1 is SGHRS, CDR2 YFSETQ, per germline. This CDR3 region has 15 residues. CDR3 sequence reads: CASSLGGQSNTEAFF.

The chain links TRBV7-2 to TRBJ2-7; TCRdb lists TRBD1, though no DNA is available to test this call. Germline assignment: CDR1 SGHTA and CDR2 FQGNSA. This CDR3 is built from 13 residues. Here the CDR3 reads CASSNRGYYEQYF.

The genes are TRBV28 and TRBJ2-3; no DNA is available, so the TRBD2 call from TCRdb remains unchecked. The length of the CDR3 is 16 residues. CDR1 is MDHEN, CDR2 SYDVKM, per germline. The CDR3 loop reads CASSSRTGTTSLTQYF.

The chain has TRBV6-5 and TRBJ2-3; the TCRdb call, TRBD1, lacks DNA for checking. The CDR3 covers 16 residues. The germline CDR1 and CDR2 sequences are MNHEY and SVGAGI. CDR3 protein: CASSYFSGQSTDTQYF.

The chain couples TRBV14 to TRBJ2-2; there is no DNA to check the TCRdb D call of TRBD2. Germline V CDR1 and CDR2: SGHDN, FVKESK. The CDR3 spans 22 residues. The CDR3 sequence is CASSQGSSSWRQLLVNTGELFF.

The CDR3 loop reads CATSTRSVSGELFF. The genes are TRBV24-1 and TRBJ2-2; the TRBD2 assignment by TCRdb is unverifiable without DNA. CDR1 KGHDR and CDR2 SFDVKD come from the germline V gene. The CDR3 covers 14 residues.

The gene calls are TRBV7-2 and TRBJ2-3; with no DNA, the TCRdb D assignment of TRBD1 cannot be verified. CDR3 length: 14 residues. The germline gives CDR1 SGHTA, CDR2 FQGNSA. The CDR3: CASNLNRASDTQYF.

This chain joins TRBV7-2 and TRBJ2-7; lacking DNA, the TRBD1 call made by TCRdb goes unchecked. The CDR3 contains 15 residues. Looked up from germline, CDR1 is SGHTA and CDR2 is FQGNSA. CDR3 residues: CASSSGGTGSYEQYF.

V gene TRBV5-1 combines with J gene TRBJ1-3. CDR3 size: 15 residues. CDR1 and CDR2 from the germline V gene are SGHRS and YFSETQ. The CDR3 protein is CASSYSFGSGNTIYF.

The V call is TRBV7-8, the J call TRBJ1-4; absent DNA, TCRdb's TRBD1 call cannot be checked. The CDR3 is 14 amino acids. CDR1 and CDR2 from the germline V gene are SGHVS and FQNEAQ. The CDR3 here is CASSLREGREKLFF.

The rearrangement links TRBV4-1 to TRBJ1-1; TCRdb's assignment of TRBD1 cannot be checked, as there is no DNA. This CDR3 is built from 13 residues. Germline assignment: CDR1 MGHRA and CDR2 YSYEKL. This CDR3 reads CASSTRGGTKAFF.

CDR3 sequence: CASSLRGDFIMGAFF. V gene TRBV12-3 or TRBV12-4 combines with J gene TRBJ1-1. The CDR3 runs to 15 residues.

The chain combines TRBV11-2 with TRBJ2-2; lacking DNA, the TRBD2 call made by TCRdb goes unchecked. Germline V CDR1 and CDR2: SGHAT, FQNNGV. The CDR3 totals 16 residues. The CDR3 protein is CASSLGTTINTGELFF.

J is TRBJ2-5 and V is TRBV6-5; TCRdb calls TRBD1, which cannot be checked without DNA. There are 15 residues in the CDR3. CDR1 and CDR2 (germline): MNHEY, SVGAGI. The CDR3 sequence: CASSYSPGSQETQYF.

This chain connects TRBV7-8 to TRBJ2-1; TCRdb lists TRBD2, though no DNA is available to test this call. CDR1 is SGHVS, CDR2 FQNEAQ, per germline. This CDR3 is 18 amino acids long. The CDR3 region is CASSPPGLAGQAYNEQFF.

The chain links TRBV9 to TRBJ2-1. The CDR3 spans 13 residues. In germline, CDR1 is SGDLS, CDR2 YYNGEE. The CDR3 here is CASSVRHANEQFF.

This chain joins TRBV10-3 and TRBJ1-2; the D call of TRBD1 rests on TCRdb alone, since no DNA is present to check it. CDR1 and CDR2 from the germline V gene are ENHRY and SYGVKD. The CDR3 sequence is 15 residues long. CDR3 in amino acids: CAISEEGAGNYGYTF.

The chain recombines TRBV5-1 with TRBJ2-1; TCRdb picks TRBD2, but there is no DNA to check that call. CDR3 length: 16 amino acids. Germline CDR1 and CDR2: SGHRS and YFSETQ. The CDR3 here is CASSLVGSGGYNEQFF.

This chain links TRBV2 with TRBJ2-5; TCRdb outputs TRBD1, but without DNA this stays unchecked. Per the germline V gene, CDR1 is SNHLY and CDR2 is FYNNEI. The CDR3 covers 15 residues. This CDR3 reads CASSEVGQTQETQYF.

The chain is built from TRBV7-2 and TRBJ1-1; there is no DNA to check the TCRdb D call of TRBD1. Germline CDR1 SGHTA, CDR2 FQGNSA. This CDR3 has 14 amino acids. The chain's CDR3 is CASSMGQGVTEAFF.

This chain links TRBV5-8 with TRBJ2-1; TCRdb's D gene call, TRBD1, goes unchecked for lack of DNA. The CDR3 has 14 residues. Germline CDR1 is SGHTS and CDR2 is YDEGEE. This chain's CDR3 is CASERGQVMAEQFF.

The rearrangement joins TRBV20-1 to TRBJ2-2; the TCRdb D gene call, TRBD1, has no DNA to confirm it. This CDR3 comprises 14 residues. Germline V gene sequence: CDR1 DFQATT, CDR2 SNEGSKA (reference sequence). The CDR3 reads CSAVPKRNTGELFF.

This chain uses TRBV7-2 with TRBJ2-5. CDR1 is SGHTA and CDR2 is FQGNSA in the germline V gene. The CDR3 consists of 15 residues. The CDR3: CASSLGGKAIETQYF. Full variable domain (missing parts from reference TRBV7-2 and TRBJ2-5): GAGVSQSPSNKVTEKGKDVELRCDPISGHTALYWYRQSLGQGLEFLIYFQGNSAPDKSGLPSDRFSAERTGGSVSTLTIQRTQQEDSAVYLCASSLGGKAIETQYFGPGTRLLVL.